Below are 19 T cell receptor beta chains sequenced from a single sample in a study of T cell changes during pregnancy in multiple sclerosis (dated by TCRdb to the late 2010s). Receptor amplification or capture employed the immunoSEQ multiplex PCR assay. TCRdb limited this immuneACCESS table to in-frame rearrangements with V and J called. A share of clones is missing; checked studies link under half to unresolved V genes, and the rest is unexplained. The sample table records some 110,000 clones; around 90% of these occur just once. The ten largest clones take up 1.5% to 1.9% of the sample. Sequenced material: peripheral blood, taken in the third trimester of pregnancy. Source of these receptors: a female donor with multiple sclerosis, enrolled in a pregnancy study.

This chain uses TRBV2 with TRBJ2-7, with a possible D match to TRBD1 (6 bases). Deletions cut 6 bases from V and 1 base from J, with 16 bases between. Germline loops: CDR1 SNHLY, CDR2 FYNNEI. The CDR3 is 15 residues long. As DNA, the CDR3 is TGTGCCAGCAGAGTGGGAGACAGGCCTTCCTACGAGCAGTACTTC. It codes for CASRVGDRPSYEQYF.

This chain uses TRBV5-6 with TRBJ1-6; 7 bases are shared with TRBD1. The J segment lost 6 bases and the V segment lost 3 bases, leaving 12 bases of the junction unmatched. The germline V gene encodes CDR1 SGHDT and CDR2 YYEEEE. CDR3 length equals 17 residues. CDR3 loop: CASSWAPGTDVNSPLHF. CDR3 DNA: TGTGCCAGCAGCTGGGCACCCGGGACAGATGTTAATTCACCCCTCCACTTT.

This chain joins TRBV18 and TRBJ2-7; weak D call: TRBD1 (5 bases). The CDR3 totals 12 residues. The germline V gene has CDR1 KGHSH and CDR2 LQKENI. Trimming took off 3 bases at V and 6 bases at J, with 9 bases between the two ends. The CDR3 loop reads CASSPKGLEQYF. In DNA, the CDR3 is TGTGCCAGCTCACCTAAGGGGCTCGAGCAGTACTTC.

CDR3 residues: CASSLAPQGAATGELFF. In DNA, the CDR3 is TGCGCCAGCAGCTTGGCCCCGCAGGGGGCAGCGACCGGGGAGCTGTTTTTT. V and J are TRBV5-1 and TRBJ2-2; 8 bases agree with TRBD1. The CDR3 covers 17 residues. The V gene's germline CDR1 is SGHRS and CDR2 YFSETQ. J lost 5 bases, V lost 0 bases, and 9 bases had no gene match.

A note on this clone: At one end the junction does not follow the germline gene, possibly because of a read error. The chain joins TRBV9 to TRBJ1-2; 9 bases align to TRBD1. The CDR3 has 12 amino acids. The germline V gene encodes CDR1 SGDLS and CDR2 YYNGEE. CDR3 in DNA: TGTGCCAGCAGCGTCCCCCCGGACAGGGGTGCCTTC. Its protein product is CASSVPPDRGAF.

The count of this clone is one. The genes are TRBV28 and TRBJ1-3; a possible D gene is TRBD1 (6 bases). The length of the CDR3 is 14 residues. V was pared by 1 base and J by 4 bases, with 8 bases between. The germline CDR1 and CDR2 sequences are MDHEN and SYDVKM. In DNA, the CDR3 is TGTGCCAGCAGTTTATCTGGACAGGGAAACACCATATATTTT. Its protein product is CASSLSGQGNTIYF.

There are a few counts of this clone. The V call is TRBV7-8, the J call TRBJ1-1; TRBD1 aligns across 7 bases. CDR3 length equals 14 residues. V was pared by 3 bases and J by 3 bases, with 4 bases of the junction left unmatched. Per germline, CDR1 SGHVS and CDR2 FQNEAQ. CDR3: CASSLGTVDTEAFF. CDR3 nucleotide sequence: TGTGCCAGCAGCTTGGGGACAGTGGACACTGAAGCTTTCTTT.

The V gene is TRBV28, the J gene TRBJ2-7, with D tentatively TRBD1 (6 bases). The CDR3 extends over 14 amino acids. Germline V CDR1 and CDR2: MDHEN, SYDVKM. V lost 6 bases, J lost 5 bases, and 17 bases lay in between. In DNA form, the CDR3 reads TGTGCCAGCAGATTAACAGGGACAAGTAACGAGCAGTACTTC. Translating gives CASRLTGTSNEQYF.

The V call is TRBV5-1, the J call TRBJ2-2, with no clear D. V was trimmed by 1 base and J by 2 bases, leaving 6 bases between them. Germline-derived CDR1 and CDR2 are SGHRS and YFSETQ. The CDR3 length is 14 residues. The CDR3: CASSLSSNTGELFF. For the CDR3, the DNA is TGCGCCAGCAGCTTGTCGAGTAACACCGGGGAGCTGTTTTTT.

This clone occurred once. J is TRBJ1-2 and V is TRBV7-2; 11 bases match TRBD1. After removal of 1 base from V and 7 bases from J, the junction contained 11 bases not matched to a gene. The CDR3 extends over 17 amino acids. CDR1 is SGHTA and CDR2 is FQGNSA in the germline V gene. Written as DNA, the CDR3 is TGTGCCAGCAGCTTAGTTGGGACAGGGGGAAGAAAGATTGGCTACACCTTC. Translated, it gives CASSLVGTGGRKIGYTF.

V usage is TRBV27 and J usage is TRBJ1-5, with D maybe TRBD1 (6 bases). V dropped 3 bases and J dropped 7 bases, with 10 bases sitting between them. Germline CDR1 is MNHEY and CDR2 is SMNVEV (reference sequence). This CDR3 region has 13 residues. In DNA, the CDR3 is TGTGCCAGCAGTTTGGGGGCGAGCCAGCCCCAGCATTTT. It specifies CASSLGASQPQHF.

The V call is TRBV5-8, the J call TRBJ2-1, with TRBD2 matching over 12 bases. The CDR3 contains 15 residues. V lost 4 bases, J lost 7 bases, and 6 bases stayed unmatched. The germline V gene has CDR1 SGHTS and CDR2 YDEGEE. CDR3 in amino acids: CASSLGLAGRNEQFF. The CDR3 DNA sequence: TGTGCCAGCAGCCTCGGACTAGCGGGACGGAATGAGCAGTTCTTC.

The gene calls are TRBV5-5 and TRBJ1-1; 7 nucleotides agree with TRBD1. This CDR3 has 14 residues. Unmatched junction bases numbered 5, after V lost 4 bases and J lost 2 bases. Germline V gene sequence: CDR1 SGHKS, CDR2 YYEKEE (reference sequence). The CDR3 sequence: CASSGGTVNTEAFF. CDR3 nucleotide sequence: TGTGCCAGCAGCGGAGGGACAGTTAACACTGAAGCTTTCTTT. The variable domain in full, completed from reference TRBV5-5 and TRBJ1-1, reads DAGVTQSPTHLIKTRGQQVTLRCSPISGHKSVSWYQQVLGQGPQFIFQYYEKEERGRGNFPDRFSARQFPNYSSELNVNALLLGDSALYLCASSGGTVNTEAFFGQGTRLTVV.

This sequence joins TRBV30 and TRBJ1-4; 8 bases are a match to TRBD1. V gave up 0 bases and J gave up 3 bases; unmatched junction bases: 9. The length of the CDR3 is 17 residues. CDR1 is GTSNPN and CDR2 is SVGIG in the germline V gene (reference sequence). In DNA, the CDR3 is TGTGCCTGGAGTGTATCAGCAGGGGGCATTGCTAATGAAAAACTGTTTTTT. Amino acids: CAWSVSAGGIANEKLFF. Looking up the rest from reference TRBV30 and TRBJ1-4 gives the full variable domain: SQTIHQWPATLVQPVGSPLSLECTVEGTSNPNLYWYRQAAGRGLQLLFYSVGIGQISSEVPQNLSASRPQDRQFILSSKKLLLSDSGFYLCAWSVSAGGIANEKLFFGSGTQLSVL.

This clone was detected once. The chain combines TRBV7-3 with TRBJ2-4; D is uncertain. Looked up from germline, CDR1 is SGHTA and CDR2 is FQGTGA. The CDR3 is made up of 16 amino acids. V dropped 3 bases and J dropped 0 bases, with 12 bases sitting between them. CDR3 protein: CASSFPTVLAKNIQYF. CDR3 DNA: TGTGCCAGCAGCTTCCCAACTGTACTAGCCAAAAACATTCAGTACTTC.

This chain links TRBV7-9 with TRBJ1-3; TRBD1 matches at 8 bases. The CDR3 contains 15 residues. V was pared by 4 bases and J by 2 bases, with 4 bases of the junction left unmatched. CDR1 is SEHNR, CDR2 FQNEAQ, per germline (reference sequence). The CDR3 region has the DNA TGTGCCAGCAGCTGGACAGGGCGCCCTGGAAACACCATATATTTT. Protein: CASSWTGRPGNTIYF.

This chain connects TRBV7-9 to TRBJ1-1, with D maybe TRBD1 (6 bases). The CDR3 is made up of 14 amino acids. V was clipped by 5 bases and J by 5 bases, with 15 bases between them. Germline V gene sequence: CDR1 SEHNR, CDR2 FQNEAQ (reference sequence). The CDR3: CASSLAEGGTEAFF. CDR3 nucleotide sequence: TGTGCCAGCAGCCTCGCGGAGGGGGGGACTGAAGCTTTCTTT.

The chain couples TRBV29-1 to TRBJ2-7; D might be TRBD2 (6 bases). This CDR3 comprises 13 residues. Germline lookup yields CDR1 SQVTM and CDR2 ANQGSEA. V lost 7 bases and J 1 base, leaving 14 bases between the germline ends. The CDR3 sequence: CSAAAGSSYEQYF. The CDR3 DNA is TGCAGCGCGGCAGCGGGCTCGTCCTACGAGCAGTACTTC.

CDR3 residues: CASRGTGLTEAFF. The CDR3, as DNA: TGTGCCAGCAGGGGGACAGGGTTGACTGAAGCTTTCTTT. The chain carries TRBV27 and TRBJ1-1; TRBD1 matches 9 bases. Germline-derived CDR1 and CDR2 are MNHEY and SMNVEV (reference sequence). The CDR3 covers 13 residues. The junction had 4 bases not matched to a gene; V was cut back by 6 bases and J by 5 bases.